The 27 T cell receptor beta chains below all came from one sample that was sequenced in a study of siplizumab effects on memory and regulatory T cells. Repertoires were generated with immunoSEQ multiplex PCR, while TCRdb's copy carries only in-frame clones and drops some. The top ten hold 0.3% to 0.45% of the sample, which has about 50,000 clones, about 88% seen once. Sequencing input: naive CD8+ T cells sorted from blood. These receptors all stem from a human donor in good health.

This clone is a singleton in its sample. The rearrangement uses TRBV29-1 and TRBJ1-2; TRBD1 is a possible D gene (6 bases). Germline V gene lookup returns CDR1 SQVTM and CDR2 ANQGSEA. The V gene lost 7 bases and the J gene lost 1 base, with 10 bases spanning the gap. The CDR3 loop spans 12 amino acids. DNA of the CDR3: TGCAGCGCCCAGGACAGTAACTATGGCTACACCTTC. Translating gives CSAQDSNYGYTF.

This chain connects TRBV9 to TRBJ2-3; TRBD2 matches 8 bases. Looked up from germline, CDR1 is SGDLS and CDR2 is YYNGEE. CDR3 length: 14 residues. Trimming at V came to 7 bases and at J to 0 bases, leaving 4 bases not matched to a gene. CDR3 sequence reads: CASRGGASTDTQYF. In DNA, the CDR3 is TGTGCCAGCCGGGGGGGTGCTAGCACAGATACGCAGTATTTT. Supplemented by reference TRBV9 and TRBJ2-3, the full variable domain reads DSGVTQTPKHLITATGQRVTLRCSPRSGDLSVYWYQQSLDQGLQFLIQYYNGEERAKGNILERFSAQQFPDLHSELNLSSLELGDSALYFCASRGGASTDTQYFGPGTRLTVL.

This sequence joins TRBV7-6 and TRBJ1-2; D remains ambiguous. Germline CDR1 and CDR2: SGHVS and FNYEAQ. The V end lost 1 base, the J end lost 7 bases, and 10 bases lay between the germline ends. The CDR3 runs to 13 residues. The DNA for the CDR3 is TGTGCCAGCAGCTTAGGAGGGTTCGGTGGCTACACCTTC. Amino acid sequence: CASSLGGFGGYTF.

This CDR3 reads CASKEFLESNQPQHF. As DNA, the CDR3 is TGTGCCAGTAAGGAGTTCCTAGAAAGCAATCAGCCCCAGCATTTT. This chain connects TRBV19 to TRBJ1-5; D uncertain. Trimming removed 7 bases at V and 1 base at J, with 14 bases between. Germline values: CDR1 LNHDA, CDR2 SQIVND (reference sequence). This CDR3 is 15 amino acids long. Looking up the rest from reference TRBV19 and TRBJ1-5 gives the full variable domain: DGGITQSPKYLFRKEGQNVTLSCEQNLNHDAMYWYRQDPGQGLRLIYYSQIVNDFQKGDIAEGYSVSREKKESFPLTVTSAQKNPTAFYLCASKEFLESNQPQHFGDGTRLSIL.

The sample holds a few counts of this clone. J is TRBJ1-1 and V is TRBV19; 9 nucleotides agree with TRBD1. The junction had 3 bases not matched to a gene; V was cut back by 3 bases and J by 4 bases. The CDR3 is 14 residues long. From germline, CDR1 is LNHDA and CDR2 SQIVND (reference sequence). The CDR3 sequence is CASSIRDRATEAFF. CDR3 DNA: TGTGCCAGTAGTATTCGGGACAGGGCCACTGAAGCTTTCTTT.

CDR3 loop: CASRDGSETQYF. The CDR3 bases are TGTGCCAGCAGAGATGGGAGTGAGACCCAGTACTTC. The V and J genes are TRBV6-5 and TRBJ2-5; D may be TRBD2 (5 bases). Germline V gene sequence: CDR1 MNHEY, CDR2 SVGAGI. Trimming removed 6 bases from V and 5 bases from J, with 10 bases in between. This CDR3 contains 12 residues.

V gene TRBV7-6 combines with J gene TRBJ1-1; D not certain. Germline V CDR1 and CDR2: SGHVS, FNYEAQ. The ends were cut back, 2 bases at V and 0 bases at J, with 10 bases in the middle. This CDR3 comprises 15 residues. The CDR3 is CASSLFGHMNTEAFF. The CDR3 DNA is TGTGCCAGCAGCTTATTTGGGCACATGAACACTGAAGCTTTCTTT.

V usage is TRBV6-5 and J usage is TRBJ2-1, with 10 bases matching TRBD2. There are 16 residues in the CDR3. Germline V gene sequence: CDR1 MNHEY, CDR2 SVGAGI. V lost 4 bases to trimming and J lost 9 bases; unmatched junction nucleotides: 12. CDR3 DNA: TGTGCCAGCAGTTCCCCGTTGAGCGGGAGGGCGCTTGAGCAGTTCTTC. This sequence encodes CASSSPLSGRALEQFF.

This clone has only one observation. This sequence joins TRBV14 and TRBJ2-5, with D maybe TRBD1 (6 bases). Trimming took 4 bases from V and 2 from J, leaving 17 bases between them. Germline CDR1 reads SGHDN; CDR2 reads FVKESK. The CDR3 is made up of 16 amino acids. The CDR3 spells CASSPNRQVIQETQYF. CDR3 nucleotide sequence: TGTGCCAGCAGCCCCAACCGACAGGTTATACAAGAGACCCAGTACTTC.

This clone was seen just once. The CDR3 region is CASSWGRTYEQYF. Here the CDR3 DNA reads TGTGCCAGTAGTTGGGGGAGAACCTACGAGCAGTACTTC. The chain links TRBV19 to TRBJ2-7; possibly TRBD1 or TRBD2 for D (5 bases each). Germline CDR1 and CDR2: LNHDA and SQIVND (reference sequence). Trimming left V 5 bases short and J 2 bases short, with 10 bases between. The CDR3 is 13 residues long.

This clone was detected a few times. The V call is TRBV6-5, the J call TRBJ1-5; tentative D call: TRBD1 (5 bases). The germline gives CDR1 MNHEY, CDR2 SVGAGI. This CDR3 comprises 13 residues. The V end was cut by 2 bases, the J end by 10 bases, with 12 bases between. CDR3 in amino acids: CASSYGTGLPQHF. As DNA, the CDR3 is TGTGCCAGCAGTTACGGAACAGGTTTACCCCAGCATTTT.

The rearrangement links TRBV30 to TRBJ2-7, with TRBD1 identical over 8 bases. The junction had 8 bases not matched to a gene; V was cut back by 7 bases and J by 3 bases. This CDR3 spans 13 amino acids. CDR1 is GTSNPN, CDR2 SVGIG, per germline (reference sequence). CDR3 residues: CASDRDRSYEQYF. CDR3 nucleotides: TGTGCCTCGGACCGGGACAGGAGCTACGAGCAGTACTTC.

The chain joins TRBV10-3 to TRBJ1-1; D ambiguous. The CDR3 runs 12 residues. Germline V gene data show CDR1 as ENHRY and CDR2 as SYGVKD. Trimming pared 8 bases from V and 2 bases from J, leaving 9 bases between. The CDR3 reads CAIRLGNTEAFF. For the CDR3, the DNA is TGTGCCATCCGACTAGGTAACACTGAAGCTTTCTTT.

This clone has only a few counts. This chain connects TRBV7-6 to TRBJ2-7, with D tentatively TRBD1 (6 bases). Germline-derived CDR1 and CDR2 are SGHVS and FNYEAQ. CDR3 size: 12 residues. V dropped 6 bases and J dropped 3 bases, with 9 bases sitting between them. The CDR3: CASRDSGYEQYF. In DNA form, the CDR3 reads TGTGCCAGCAGGGACAGCGGCTACGAGCAGTACTTC.

The chain employs TRBV5-4 and TRBJ2-2, with D perhaps TRBD2 (5 bases). Looked up from germline, CDR1 is SGHNT and CDR2 is YYREEE (reference sequence). Trimming pared 0 bases from V and 1 base from J, leaving 10 bases between. The CDR3 length is 16 residues. The CDR3 DNA sequence: TGTGCCAGCAGCTTGGACGGGGTGATGAACACCGGGGAGCTGTTTTTT. This sequence encodes CASSLDGVMNTGELFF.

The chain couples TRBV7-9 to TRBJ2-3; no clear D. This CDR3 region has 13 residues. The V gene lost 4 bases and the J gene lost 1 base, with 6 bases spanning the gap. Germline CDR1 is SEHNR and CDR2 is FQNEAQ (reference sequence). The CDR3 region has the DNA TGTGCCAGCAGCTCAGTAGGCACAGATACGCAGTATTTT. Protein sequence: CASSSVGTDTQYF.

The V call is TRBV18, the J call TRBJ1-1; D possibly corresponds to TRBD1 (6 bases). The germline V gene encodes CDR1 KGHSH and CDR2 LQKENI. The CDR3 covers 14 residues. Trimming took 8 bases from V and 10 from J, leaving 23 bases between them. CDR3 DNA: TGTGCCAGCGTAGAACGGGGGCCCGCCCGGGCAGCTTTCTTT. It codes for CASVERGPARAAFF. Together with reference TRBV18 and TRBJ1-1, the CDR3 gives the full variable domain: NAGVMQNPRHLVRRRGQEARLRCSPMKGHSHVYWYRQLPEEGLKFMVYLQKENIIDESGMPKERFSAEFPKEGPSILRIQQVVRGDSAAYFCASVERGPARAAFFGQGTRLTVV.

V and J are TRBV27 and TRBJ1-6; the D is unclear. Germline values: CDR1 MNHEY, CDR2 SMNVEV (reference sequence). The CDR3 is made up of 14 amino acids. Trimming pared 3 bases from V and 7 bases from J, leaving 10 bases between. The DNA of the CDR3 is TGTGCCAGCAGTTTTTGGGGAGAAAATTCACCCCTCCACTTT. It encodes CASSFWGENSPLHF.

This clone was counted a single time. The rearrangement joins TRBV7-9 to TRBJ2-3; D ambiguous. The CDR3 extends over 15 amino acids. V was trimmed by 5 bases and J by 2 bases, leaving 14 bases between them. Germline loops: CDR1 SEHNR, CDR2 FQNEAQ (reference sequence). CDR3 loop: CASSPVVGPTDTQYF. In DNA, the CDR3 is TGTGCCAGCAGCCCAGTCGTAGGCCCCACAGATACGCAGTATTTT. The full variable domain, with the rest looked up from reference TRBV7-9 and TRBJ2-3, is DTGVSQNPRHKITKRGQNVTFRCDPISEHNRLYWYRQTLGQGPEFLTYFQNEAQLEKSRLLSDRFSAERPKGSFSTLEIQRTEQGDSAMYLCASSPVVGPTDTQYFGPGTRLTVL.

CDR3 sequence: CASSRGRGGVEIQETQYF. CDR3 nucleotides: TGTGCCAGCAGTCGAGGTCGTGGGGGGGTGGAAATCCAAGAGACCCAGTACTTC. The genes are TRBV13 and TRBJ2-5, with 7 bases aligning to TRBD2. V lost 6 bases to trimming and J lost 1 base; unmatched junction nucleotides: 17. The CDR3 loop spans 18 amino acids. Per germline, CDR1 PRHDT and CDR2 FYEKMQ (reference sequence).

This chain links TRBV4-1 with TRBJ2-6; TRBD1 matches at 9 bases. The trim removed 0 bases at V and 3 bases at J, leaving 12 bases unmatched. CDR3 length equals 20 residues. Germline V gives CDR1 MGHRA, CDR2 YSYEKL. CDR3 coding DNA: TGCGCCAGCAGCCAAGACCCTACAGGGGGCTTCACTTTTGGGGCCAACGTCCTGACTTTC. Translating gives CASSQDPTGGFTFGANVLTF.

This clone was detected only once. Different DNA sequences within this sample yield the same CDR3. The genes are TRBV5-1 and TRBJ1-1, with D uncertain. The CDR3 covers 13 residues. The V end lost 0 bases, the J end lost 0 bases, and 3 bases lay between the germline ends. CDR1 is SGHRS and CDR2 is YFSETQ in the germline V gene. CDR3 loop: CASSLGMNTEAFF. CDR3 DNA: TGCGCCAGCAGCTTGGGGATGAACACTGAAGCTTTCTTT.

In this sample, this clone turned up once. The V gene is TRBV7-9, the J gene TRBJ2-6; D gene ambiguous. Trimming took 4 bases from V and 0 from J, leaving 7 bases between them. From germline, CDR1 is SEHNR and CDR2 FQNEAQ (reference sequence). The CDR3 spans 15 residues. The CDR3 DNA reads as TGTGCCAGCAGCTCAACAAGCTCTGGGGCCAACGTCCTGACTTTC. Protein sequence: CASSSTSSGANVLTF.

This chain uses TRBV11-3 with TRBJ2-1; D unclear. This CDR3 is built from 11 residues. Trimming left V 4 bases short and J 9 bases short, with 7 bases between. The germline CDR1 and CDR2 sequences are SGHNT and YENEEA. For the CDR3, the DNA is TGTGCCAGCAGCTCGAAGGGTGAGCAGTTCTTC. Translated, it gives CASSSKGEQFF.

V gene TRBV19 combines with J gene TRBJ1-2; D call uncertain. The CDR3 contains 13 residues. V gave up 1 base and J gave up 4 bases, with 7 bases separating them. The germline gives CDR1 LNHDA, CDR2 SQIVND (reference sequence). CDR3 DNA: TGTGCCAGTAGTATAGGCAGCACCTATGGCTACACCTTC. Translating it yields CASSIGSTYGYTF.

The DNA for the CDR3 is TGTGCCAGCACTGAGGGGTTTGGAAACACCATATATTTT. Protein product: CASTEGFGNTIYF. V usage is TRBV28 and J usage is TRBJ1-3, with D possibly being TRBD1 (5 bases). This CDR3 is built from 13 residues. CDR1 MDHEN and CDR2 SYDVKM come from the germline V gene. V lost 7 bases, J lost 3 bases, and 10 bases lay in between.

This clone occurred once. CDR3 sequence reads: CASSPGTGGTYEQYF. The CDR3 DNA follows: TGTGCCAGCAGTCCCGGGACAGGGGGAACCTACGAGCAGTACTTC. The chain carries TRBV5-8 and TRBJ2-7, with 11 nucleotides matching TRBD1. CDR1 and CDR2 from the germline V gene are SGHTS and YDEGEE. The CDR3 extends over 15 amino acids. V lost 5 bases to trimming and J lost 2 bases; unmatched junction nucleotides: 6.